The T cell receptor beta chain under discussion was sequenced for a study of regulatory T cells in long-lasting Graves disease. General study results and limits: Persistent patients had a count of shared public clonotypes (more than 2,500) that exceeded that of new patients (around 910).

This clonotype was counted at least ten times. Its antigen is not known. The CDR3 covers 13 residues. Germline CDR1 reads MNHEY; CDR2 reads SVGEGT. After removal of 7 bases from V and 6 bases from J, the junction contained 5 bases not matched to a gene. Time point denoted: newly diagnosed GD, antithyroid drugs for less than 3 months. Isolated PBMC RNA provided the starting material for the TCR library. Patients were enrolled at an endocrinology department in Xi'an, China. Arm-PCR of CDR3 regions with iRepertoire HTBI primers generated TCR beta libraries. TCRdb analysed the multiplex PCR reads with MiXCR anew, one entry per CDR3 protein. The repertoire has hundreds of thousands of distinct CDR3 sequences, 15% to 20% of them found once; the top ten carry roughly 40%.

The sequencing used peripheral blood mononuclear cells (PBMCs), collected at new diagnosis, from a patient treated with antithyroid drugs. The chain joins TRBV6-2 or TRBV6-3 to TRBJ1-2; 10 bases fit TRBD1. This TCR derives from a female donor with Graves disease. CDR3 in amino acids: CASKRGTGDGYTF. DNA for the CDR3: TGTGCCAGCAAGCGTGGGACAGGGGATGGCTACACCTTC.